Below are 21 T cell receptor beta chains sequenced from a single sample in a study of cytomegalovirus exposure and HLA in healthy donors. The data were produced by immunoSEQ multiplex PCR, yet TCRdb's version contains in-frame clones alone and is incomplete. The profile covers fewer than 85,000 clones, with roughly 89% appearing a single time and 3.5% to 4% taken by the ten largest. Sequencing input: PBMCs. These receptors originate from a woman between 18 and 29 years old in good health and CMV-seropositive.

The genes are TRBV5-4 and TRBJ2-3, with D perhaps matching TRBD2 (5 bases). This CDR3 is 15 amino acids long. Trimming cost V 0 bases and J 3 bases, with 11 bases left between them. Per germline, CDR1 SGHNT and CDR2 YYREEE (reference sequence). CDR3 nucleotide sequence: TGTGCCAGCAGCTTGGCCTTGGGCGGGACAGATACGCAGTATTTT. Protein: CASSLALGGTDTQYF.

The chain uses TRBV6-4 and TRBJ2-2; 8 bases fit TRBD1. This CDR3 contains 16 residues. The V gene's germline CDR1 is MRHNA and CDR2 SNTAGT. Unmatched junction bases numbered 3, after V lost 0 bases and J lost 3 bases. The CDR3 protein is CASSDSQGGDTGELFF. In DNA form, the CDR3 reads TGTGCCAGCAGTGACTCACAGGGGGGCGACACCGGGGAGCTGTTTTTT.

V and J are TRBV4-1 and TRBJ2-7, with a tentative D call TRBD2 (5 bases). Germline lookup yields CDR1 MGHRA and CDR2 YSYEKL. CDR3 length: 15 amino acids. Trimming took off 0 bases at V and 0 bases at J, with 9 bases between the two ends. CDR3 coding DNA: TGCGCCAGCAGCCAAGATGTAGCGAGCTCCTACGAGCAGTACTTC. Protein: CASSQDVASSYEQYF.

This rearrangement joins TRBV7-9 to TRBJ2-5; D not resolved. Germline V gene data show CDR1 as SEHNR and CDR2 as FQNEAQ (reference sequence). The CDR3 runs to 13 residues. With 11 bases removed from V and 1 base from J, the gap between germline ends came to 14 bases. CDR3 loop: CAVHSVGQETQYF. The CDR3 DNA follows: TGTGCCGTCCATTCGGTTGGCCAAGAGACCCAGTACTTC. Combining the CDR3 with reference TRBV7-9 and TRBJ2-5 gives the whole variable domain DTGVSQNPRHKITKRGQNVTFRCDPISEHNRLYWYRQTLGQGPEFLTYFQNEAQLEKSRLLSDRFSAERPKGSFSTLEIQRTEQGDSAMYLCAVHSVGQETQYFGPGTRLLVL.

The chain carries TRBV15 and TRBJ2-7; perhaps TRBD2 as D (5 bases). Trimming removed 3 bases from V and 2 bases from J, with 14 bases in between. The germline gives CDR1 LNHNV, CDR2 YYDKDF (reference sequence). The CDR3 contains 15 residues. CDR3 DNA sequence: TGTGCCACCAGCAGGACCTCGGGGAGAACCTACGAGCAGTACTTC. Translation: CATSRTSGRTYEQYF.

The chain recombines TRBV6-5 with TRBJ2-4, with 8 positions matching TRBD1. The junction had 9 bases not matched to a gene; V was cut back by 4 bases and J by 7 bases. In germline, CDR1 is MNHEY, CDR2 SVGAGI. This CDR3 is 15 amino acids long. CDR3 region: CASSSPGGANNIQYF. CDR3 nucleotide sequence: TGTGCCAGCAGTTCCCCAGGGGGCGCGAACAACATTCAGTACTTC.

CDR3 amino acids: CASSYHRVSGTGELFF. The CDR3 region has the DNA TGTGCCAGCAGTTACCACAGGGTCTCGGGGACCGGGGAGCTGTTTTTT. This chain connects TRBV6-7 to TRBJ2-2; the D gene is possibly TRBD1 (6 bases). TRBV6-7 is given ORF status, its function remaining uncertain. V was cut by 2 bases and J by 5 bases, with 15 bases left in between. CDR3 length: 16 residues.

This chain connects TRBV4-2 to TRBJ1-2, with D uncertain. Trimming stripped 1 base from V and 10 bases from J, with 10 bases between. The V gene's germline CDR1 is LGHNA and CDR2 YNFKEQ. The CDR3 contains 12 residues. CDR3 residues: CASSQVGVAYTF. CDR3 in DNA: TGTGCCAGCAGCCAAGTCGGGGTGGCCTACACCTTC.

This rearrangement joins TRBV7-9 to TRBJ2-1, with D perhaps TRBD1 (6 bases). CDR3 length: 14 residues. The V gene lost 10 bases and the J gene lost 2 bases, with 15 bases spanning the gap. Germline V CDR1 and CDR2: SEHNR, FQNEAQ (reference sequence). CDR3 region: CANRVISTYNEQFF. The CDR3 DNA sequence: TGTGCCAACAGGGTGATCTCTACCTACAATGAGCAGTTCTTC.

The chain is built from TRBV11-3 and TRBJ2-3; 7 bases align to TRBD1. The CDR3 is 16 residues long. Germline values: CDR1 SGHNT, CDR2 YENEEA. The trim removed 0 bases at V and 6 bases at J, leaving 9 bases unmatched. CDR3 loop: CASSLDGDRESDTQYF. As DNA, the CDR3 is TGTGCCAGCAGCTTAGATGGAGACAGGGAATCCGATACGCAGTATTTT.

The V and J genes are TRBV6-4 and TRBJ2-1, with 9 nucleotides matching TRBD2. The germline CDR1 and CDR2 sequences are MRHNA and SNTAGT. The CDR3 consists of 16 residues. V dropped 1 base and J dropped 6; count of bases not matched to a gene: 7. The CDR3 region has the DNA TGTGCCAGCAGTGACTGGGGAGCGGGAGGACGCAATGAGCAGTTCTTC. Translating gives CASSDWGAGGRNEQFF.

This chain connects TRBV2 to TRBJ1-3; unclear D gene. The CDR3 length is 17 residues. V was cut by 6 bases and J by 3 bases, with 21 bases left in between. Germline CDR1 SNHLY, CDR2 FYNNEI. The CDR3 DNA follows: TGTGCCAGCAGGGTCAGCGGCCAGTACCAACTTGGAAACACCATATATTTT. Translated: CASRVSGQYQLGNTIYF.

J is TRBJ2-1 and V is TRBV19, with D possibly matching TRBD2 (5 bases). The CDR3 covers 13 residues. The V and J ends lost 4 bases and 9 bases respectively, with 13 bases between them. CDR1 is LNHDA and CDR2 is SQIVND in the germline V gene (reference sequence). CDR3 DNA sequence: TGTGCCAGTAGTAACGCACTAGTTGTTGAGCAGTTCTTC. Residues: CASSNALVVEQFF. The whole variable domain, remainder taken from reference TRBV19 and TRBJ2-1, is DGGITQSPKYLFRKEGQNVTLSCEQNLNHDAMYWYRQDPGQGLRLIYYSQIVNDFQKGDIAEGYSVSREKKESFPLTVTSAQKNPTAFYLCASSNALVVEQFFGPGTRLTVL.

The chain employs TRBV7-2 and TRBJ2-1; 7 bases match TRBD2. Germline V gene data show CDR1 as SGHTA and CDR2 as FQGNSA. This CDR3 comprises 15 residues. The J segment lost 2 bases and the V segment lost 5 bases, leaving 6 bases of the junction unmatched. CDR3 loop: CASSAGTKTYNEQFF. The DNA of the CDR3 is TGTGCCAGCAGCGCCGGGACTAAAACCTACAATGAGCAGTTCTTC.

V gene TRBV4-1 combines with J gene TRBJ1-2; 9 nucleotides match TRBD1. This CDR3 comprises 16 residues. V shed 5 bases, J shed 7 bases, and the junction held 14 bases outside the gene matches. Germline V gene data show CDR1 as MGHRA and CDR2 as YSYEKL. This chain's CDR3 is CASSSLPGQGTGGYTF. The CDR3 coding sequence is TGCGCCAGCAGCAGTTTACCGGGACAGGGAACGGGTGGCTACACCTTC.

The chain recombines TRBV28 with TRBJ1-2; no reliable D call. Germline CDR1 is MDHEN and CDR2 is SYDVKM. Trimming pared 5 bases from V and 5 bases from J, leaving 9 bases between. The CDR3 covers 12 residues. The CDR3 DNA is TGTGCCAGCAGTGTCCTAGCATATGGCTACACCTTC. Amino acid sequence: CASSVLAYGYTF.

The chain carries TRBV2 and TRBJ2-7; the match to TRBD1 covers 8 bases. This CDR3 is built from 17 residues. V lost 10 bases and J lost 5; bases outside the gene matches: 22. Germline lookup yields CDR1 SNHLY and CDR2 FYNNEI. The CDR3 loop is CAITPGQALSPGHEQYF. CDR3 DNA sequence: TGTGCCATTACTCCGGGACAGGCATTGTCCCCGGGACACGAGCAGTACTTC.

This chain connects TRBV2 to TRBJ2-3, with TRBD2 matching 10 bases. This CDR3 region has 14 residues. Trimming removed 6 bases from V and 6 bases from J; junction bases left unmatched: 6. Germline loops: CDR1 SNHLY, CDR2 FYNNEI. The CDR3 DNA follows: TGTGCCAGCAGGGCAGCGGGAGGGCCTGATACGCAGTATTTT. Protein sequence: CASRAAGGPDTQYF. The whole variable domain, filled in from reference TRBV2 and TRBJ2-3, reads EPEVTQTPSHQVTQMGQEVILRCVPISNHLYFYWYRQILGQKVEFLVSFYNNEISEKSEIFDDQFSVERPDGSNFTLKIRSTKLEDSAMYFCASRAAGGPDTQYFGPGTRLTVL.

CDR3 DNA: TGTGCCACCGGGACAGGGGCCCGCAGTTCAGCGGAGCCAGCCTACGAGCAGTACTTC. Amino acids: CATGTGARSSAEPAYEQYF. The chain employs TRBV28 and TRBJ2-7; 10 positions agree with TRBD1. Germline CDR1 and CDR2: MDHEN and SYDVKM. The CDR3 is 19 residues long. V was clipped by 10 bases and J by 2 bases; unmatched bases: 23.

The V call is TRBV9, the J call TRBJ2-2, with 8 bases fitting TRBD1. This CDR3 is 17 amino acids long. V was clipped by 1 base and J by 4 bases; unmatched bases: 9. The germline V gene encodes CDR1 SGDLS and CDR2 YYNGEE. CDR3 sequence: CASSVYAGGAGTGELFF. Here the CDR3 DNA reads TGTGCCAGCAGCGTATATGCAGGGGGCGCCGGCACCGGGGAGCTGTTTTTT.

V is TRBV6-1 and J is TRBJ2-5, with 9 bases matching TRBD1. The CDR3 sequence is 13 residues long. V lost 6 bases, J lost 3 bases, and 2 bases stayed unmatched. Per the germline V gene, CDR1 is MNHNS and CDR2 is SASEGT. CDR3 in amino acids: CASSRDREETQYF. The CDR3 nucleotides are TGTGCCAGCAGCCGGGACAGGGAAGAGACCCAGTACTTC.